The 10 T cell receptor beta chains presented below share a single source sample, sequenced in a study of post-analysis software for immune sequencing data. The study's findings and limits: Five TRBV segments, including TRBV5-6, TRBV5-1 and TRBV20-1, were more frequent in patients than controls.

These receptors have no identified antigens. Incorporated into the TCR beta cDNA libraries were unique molecular identifiers, which served to reduce PCR and sequencing biases. MiXCR, run by TCRdb on the PCR reads, gives a single entry per CDR3 protein. This sample has 600,000 to 750,000 distinct CDR3 sequences; around 64% occur once, and the top ten carry approximately 10%. The material sequenced was blood. Every receptor here comes from a girl aged 2 to 10 with multiple sclerosis.

This rearrangement joins TRBV5-1 to TRBJ2-7; 7 positions agree with TRBD2. The length of the CDR3 is 14 residues. The germline gives CDR1 SGHRS, CDR2 YFSETQ. The trim removed 5 bases at V and 2 bases at J, leaving 7 bases unmatched. This CDR3 is CASRSGTDTYEQYF. The CDR3 bases are TGCGCCAGCAGAAGCGGGACGGACACCTACGAGCAGTACTTC.

CDR3 nucleotides: TGTGCCAGCAGCGTAGCGGGAGCCCACAATGAGCAGTTCTTC. It specifies CASSVAGAHNEQFF. The chain couples TRBV9 to TRBJ2-1; tentatively, D is TRBD2 (6 bases). CDR3 length: 14 amino acids. CDR1 is SGDLS, CDR2 YYNGEE, per germline. Trimming pared 0 bases from V and 5 bases from J, leaving 9 bases between.

The chain links TRBV7-8 to TRBJ1-6, with 7 bases aligning to TRBD1. The CDR3 has 13 residues. The J segment lost 9 bases and the V segment lost 4 bases, leaving 3 bases of the junction unmatched. Germline V gene lookup returns CDR1 SGHVS and CDR2 FQNEAQ. CDR3 protein: CASSWDRRSPLHF. CDR3 in DNA: TGTGCCAGCAGCTGGGACAGACGTTCACCCCTCCACTTT.

V gene TRBV7-9 combines with J gene TRBJ2-4; D is perhaps TRBD1 or TRBD2 (5 bases each). The germline CDR1 and CDR2 sequences are SEHNR and FQNEAQ (reference sequence). This CDR3 comprises 15 residues. The V end lost 5 bases, the J end lost 6 bases, and 17 bases lay between the germline ends. CDR3 nucleotide sequence: TGTGCCAGCAGCAGACCCGGGACCAACCTAAACATTCAGTACTTC. Translation gives CASSRPGTNLNIQYF.

This sequence joins TRBV6-5 and TRBJ2-1; the D is unclear. Germline loops: CDR1 MNHEY, CDR2 SVGAGI. V gave up 0 bases and J gave up 5 bases, with 11 bases separating them. The CDR3 extends over 15 amino acids. CDR3 sequence: CASSYSPGNNNEQFF. The CDR3, as DNA: TGTGCCAGCAGTTACTCCCCTGGGAACAACAATGAGCAGTTCTTC.

This chain links TRBV29-1 with TRBJ1-1; the D gene is possibly TRBD1 (6 bases). The length of the CDR3 is 13 residues. Trimming removed 7 bases from V and 1 base from J, with 13 bases in between. CDR1 and CDR2 from the germline V gene are SQVTM and ANQGSEA. The CDR3 sequence is CSAQGQTNTEAFF. For the CDR3, the DNA is TGCAGCGCCCAAGGACAGACGAACACTGAAGCTTTCTTT.

V and J are TRBV10-3 and TRBJ1-1; D is unclear. The CDR3 covers 13 residues. V was pared by 3 bases and J by 4 bases, with 9 bases between. The V gene's germline CDR1 is ENHRY and CDR2 SYGVKD. The CDR3 nucleotides read TGTGCCATCAGTGAAACAGTAGGCACTGAAGCTTTCTTT. The encoded protein is CAISETVGTEAFF.

This chain links TRBV4-1 with TRBJ2-1; 7 nucleotides align to TRBD1. Germline CDR1 MGHRA, CDR2 YSYEKL. Unmatched junction bases numbered 5, after V lost 2 bases and J lost 4 bases. The CDR3 runs 15 residues. The CDR3 DNA is TGCGCCAGCAGCCAAACAGGGGACCTATACAATGAGCAGTTCTTC. Translating gives CASSQTGDLYNEQFF.

The genes are TRBV9 and TRBJ2-5, with D possibly being TRBD1 (5 bases). The V gene's germline CDR1 is SGDLS and CDR2 YYNGEE. The CDR3 is 14 residues long. The germline V and J ends were trimmed by 4 bases and 2 bases, with 12 bases remaining between them. The CDR3 loop is CASSSRVGQETQYF. The CDR3 coding sequence is TGTGCCAGCAGCTCCAGGGTCGGGCAAGAGACCCAGTACTTC.

This clonotype was seen only a few times. The genes are TRBV20-1 and TRBJ2-5; D gene unclear. Germline-derived CDR1 and CDR2 are DFQATT and SNEGSKA (reference sequence). With 0 bases removed from V and 5 bases from J, the gap between germline ends came to 10 bases. This CDR3 is built from 13 residues. The CDR3, as DNA: TGCAGTGCTAGAGAAGGACGACGGGAGACCCAGTACTTC. Translating it yields CSAREGRRETQYF.